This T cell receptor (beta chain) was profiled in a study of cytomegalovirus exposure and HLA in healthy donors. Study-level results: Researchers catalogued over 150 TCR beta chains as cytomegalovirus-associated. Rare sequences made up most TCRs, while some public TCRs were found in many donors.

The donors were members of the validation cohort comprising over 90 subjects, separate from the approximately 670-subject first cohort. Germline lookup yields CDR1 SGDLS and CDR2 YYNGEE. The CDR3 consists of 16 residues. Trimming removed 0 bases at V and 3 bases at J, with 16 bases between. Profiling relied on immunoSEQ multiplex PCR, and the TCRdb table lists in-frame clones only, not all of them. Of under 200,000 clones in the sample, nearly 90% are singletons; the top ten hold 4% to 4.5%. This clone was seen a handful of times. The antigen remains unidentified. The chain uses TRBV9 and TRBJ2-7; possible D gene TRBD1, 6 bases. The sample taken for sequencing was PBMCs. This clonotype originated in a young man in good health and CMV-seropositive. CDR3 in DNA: TGTGCCAGCAGCGTAGGACTCGACAGGTTCGTCTACGAGCAGTACTTC. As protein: CASSVGLDRFVYEQYF.